The 30 T cell receptor beta chains presented below share a single source sample, sequenced in a study of shared clonotypes between healthy human individuals (TCRdb year 2020). Libraries were constructed by the immunoSEQ multiplex PCR assay. TCRdb took this table from immuneACCESS and kept in-frame rearrangements with V and J called. Such tables lack part of the clones; where checked against another copy, unresolved V genes explain under half of the gap, and the rest is unexplained. The sample contains some 700,000 clones, 90% of them found a single time. The ten largest clones represent 30% to 40% of the sample. What was sequenced was memory CD8+ T cells from PBMCs. The label giving this sample's cell subset or site can be read as: CD45RO+ cells pooled with CCR7-negative TemRA cells. The receptors shown here come from a man between 18 and 35 years old in good health. Some clones in this sample may be carry-over from other donors' samples.

The rearrangement links TRBV6-1 to TRBJ2-7; D might be TRBD1 (7 bases). The V end lost 9 bases, the J end lost 2 bases, and 17 bases lay between the germline ends. This CDR3 is 14 amino acids long. CDR1 and CDR2 from the germline V gene are MNHNS and SASEGT. CDR3 amino acids: CASWGRGDTYEQYF. Written as DNA, the CDR3 is TGTGCCAGTTGGGGCAGGGGGGACACCTACGAGCAGTACTTC.

The chain employs TRBV7-2 and TRBJ2-7, with D possibly called TRBD1 or TRBD2 (5 bases each). The CDR3 has 13 residues. V was pared by 3 bases and J by 6 bases, with 12 bases between. Germline lookup yields CDR1 SGHTA and CDR2 FQGNSA. CDR3 loop: CASSFPGPGEQYF. In DNA, the CDR3 is TGTGCCAGCAGCTTTCCGGGACCAGGCGAGCAGTACTTC. Full variable domain (missing parts from reference TRBV7-2 and TRBJ2-7): GAGVSQSPSNKVTEKGKDVELRCDPISGHTALYWYRQSLGQGLEFLIYFQGNSAPDKSGLPSDRFSAERTGGSVSTLTIQRTQQEDSAVYLCASSFPGPGEQYFGPGTRLTVT.

A remark on this clone: The sample holds other DNA sequences that translate to the same CDR3. V gene TRBV6-5 combines with J gene TRBJ1-1; D might be TRBD1 (6 bases). Looked up from germline, CDR1 is MNHEY and CDR2 is SVGAGI. Trimming pared 0 bases from V and 4 bases from J, leaving 9 bases between. The CDR3 contains 14 residues. CDR3 amino acids: CASSYSRGGTEAFF. CDR3 DNA: TGTGCCAGCAGTTACTCAAGGGGGGGCACTGAAGCTTTCTTT.

V usage is TRBV7-2 and J usage is TRBJ2-7; D might be TRBD1 or TRBD2, each matching 5 bases. The CDR3 runs 15 residues. V was trimmed by 5 bases and J by 0 bases, leaving 14 bases between them. Germline values: CDR1 SGHTA, CDR2 FQGNSA. The CDR3 DNA reads as TGTGCCAGCAGCGGTTGGGGCGGGCTCTCCTACGAGCAGTACTTC. Its translation is CASSGWGGLSYEQYF.

This clone occurred many times. The chain carries TRBV15 and TRBJ1-1; D gene ambiguous. The CDR3 runs 14 residues. Germline loops: CDR1 LNHNV, CDR2 YYDKDF (reference sequence). The V end lost 3 bases, the J end lost 0 bases, and 8 bases lay between the germline ends. The CDR3 region has the DNA TGTGCCACCAGCAGCACGACTATGAACACTGAAGCTTTCTTT. Translating gives CATSSTTMNTEAFF.

This chain joins TRBV7-8 and TRBJ2-7, with 7 bases matching TRBD2. Germline CDR1 SGHVS, CDR2 FQNEAQ. J gave up 6 bases and V 7 bases, and 12 bases lay outside the gene matches. The CDR3 totals 14 residues. The CDR3 spells CASTGSGRGSEQYF. CDR3 sequence (DNA): TGTGCCAGCACCGGGTCGGGGAGGGGTAGCGAGCAGTACTTC.

This clone came up once. The chain combines TRBV5-1 with TRBJ2-7; perhaps TRBD2 as D (5 bases). V was trimmed by 2 bases and J by 2 bases, leaving 11 bases between them. CDR3 length: 14 residues. The germline CDR1 and CDR2 sequences are SGHRS and YFSETQ. In nucleotides, the CDR3 is TGCGCCAGCAGCTTATCGGACTCCCCCTACGAGCAGTACTTC. Encoded protein: CASSLSDSPYEQYF.

The chain combines TRBV5-1 with TRBJ2-7; D is unclear. The germline CDR1 and CDR2 sequences are SGHRS and YFSETQ. The CDR3 sequence is 15 residues long. Trimming pared 0 bases from V and 0 bases from J, leaving 10 bases between. The CDR3 bases are TGCGCCAGCAGCTTGGTTTCAGGAATCTCCTACGAGCAGTACTTC. This codes for CASSLVSGISYEQYF.

The chain couples TRBV5-1 to TRBJ2-1, with D perhaps matching TRBD2 (6 bases). This CDR3 has 17 residues. Trimming removed 2 bases at V and 7 bases at J, with 22 bases between. CDR1 is SGHRS, CDR2 YFSETQ, per germline. The CDR3 protein is CASSFPGLDQSGNEQFF. The CDR3 DNA sequence: TGCGCCAGCAGCTTCCCGGGACTCGATCAATCGGGAAATGAGCAGTTCTTC.

This chain links TRBV7-6 with TRBJ1-6, with D possibly TRBD1 on 5 matching bases. Trimming stripped 1 base from V and 0 bases from J, with 10 bases between. The CDR3 has 17 residues. From germline, CDR1 is SGHVS and CDR2 FNYEAQ. The CDR3 sequence is CASSLDGRGSYNSPLHF. CDR3 in DNA: TGTGCCAGCAGCTTAGACGGGAGGGGCTCCTATAATTCACCCCTCCACTTT.

This clone was detected only once. The rearrangement joins TRBV11-2 to TRBJ1-1; the D is unclear. Germline CDR1 SGHAT, CDR2 FQNNGV. CDR3 length equals 15 residues. V was shortened by 0 bases and J by 1 base, with 9 bases between the two germline ends. In DNA form, the CDR3 reads TGTGCCAGCAGCTTAGAGGGAGTCAAGAACACTGAAGCTTTCTTT. It encodes CASSLEGVKNTEAFF.

This clone appeared a few times. The gene calls are TRBV18 and TRBJ1-1, with 7 bases fitting TRBD1. Germline V CDR1 and CDR2: KGHSH, LQKENI. J gave up 0 bases and V 8 bases, and 9 bases lay outside the gene matches. The CDR3 totals 15 residues. The DNA for the CDR3 is TGTGCCAGCCAGGGACAGCACCCAATGAACACTGAAGCTTTCTTT. This encodes CASQGQHPMNTEAFF.

V is TRBV7-9 and J is TRBJ2-3; maybe TRBD2 (6 bases). CDR1 and CDR2 (germline): SEHNR, FQNEAQ (reference sequence). The CDR3 contains 16 residues. Trimming took 4 bases from V and 4 from J, leaving 18 bases between them. Here the CDR3 DNA reads TGTGCCAGCAGCTGGCTGGGAGCGGGCTCGCCAGATACGCAGTATTTT. Its translation is CASSWLGAGSPDTQYF.

V and J are TRBV11-1 and TRBJ2-1, with a tentative D call TRBD1 (6 bases). Germline V gives CDR1 SGHAT, CDR2 FQDESV (reference sequence). The length of the CDR3 is 15 residues. With 2 bases removed from V and 5 bases from J, the gap between germline ends came to 13 bases. The CDR3 DNA reads as TGTGCCAGCAGCTTACGCAGGGGTACAGACAATGAGCAGTTCTTC. This sequence encodes CASSLRRGTDNEQFF. The full variable domain, its missing parts supplied by reference TRBV11-1 and TRBJ2-1, is EAEVAQSPRYKITEKSQAVAFWCDPISGHATLYWYRQILGQGPELLVQFQDESVVDDSQLPKDRFSAERLKGVDSTLKIQPAELGDSAMYLCASSLRRGTDNEQFFGPGTRLTVL.

V and J are TRBV4-1 and TRBJ2-5; D ambiguous. The CDR3 runs 12 residues. Germline CDR1 MGHRA, CDR2 YSYEKL. Trimming removed 3 bases from V and 5 bases from J, with 7 bases in between. CDR3 sequence: CASSHPRETQYF. CDR3 DNA: TGCGCCAGCAGCCACCCCCGGGAGACCCAGTACTTC.

The V gene is TRBV6-5, the J gene TRBJ1-2; perhaps TRBD1 as D (6 bases). Germline lookup yields CDR1 MNHEY and CDR2 SVGAGI. V shed 6 bases and J shed 4 bases, with 15 bases lying between them. This CDR3 region has 14 residues. DNA for the CDR3: TGTGCCAGCAGCCCTGGGGGGCGCGGCTATGGCTACACCTTC. This sequence encodes CASSPGGRGYGYTF.

In its sample, this clone was seen once. This chain's CDR3 is CASSLAGRESPEAFF. CDR3 bases: TGCGCCAGCAGCTTGGCCGGCAGAGAGTCCCCTGAAGCTTTCTTT. The chain has TRBV5-1 and TRBJ1-1; D call uncertain. From germline, CDR1 is SGHRS and CDR2 YFSETQ. The CDR3 totals 15 residues. The V end was cut by 0 bases, the J end by 6 bases, with 15 bases between.

The table lists this clone with a count of one. The CDR3 loop reads CSVEPIAGVSREQYF. The CDR3, as DNA: TGCAGCGTTGAACCTATAGCGGGAGTTTCGAGGGAGCAGTACTTC. The rearrangement uses TRBV29-1 and TRBJ2-7; 9 nucleotides align to TRBD2. Germline V gene data show CDR1 as SQVTM and CDR2 as ANQGSEA. V lost 2 bases, J lost 7 bases, and 12 bases stayed unmatched. The CDR3 extends over 15 amino acids.

The chain is built from TRBV30 and TRBJ1-1; D is undetermined. In germline, CDR1 is GTSNPN, CDR2 SVGIG (reference sequence). This CDR3 has 13 amino acids. With 2 bases removed from V and 3 bases from J, the gap between germline ends came to 10 bases. The CDR3 coding sequence is TGTGCCTGGAGTCTCCTGGATGACACTGAAGCTTTCTTT. Residues: CAWSLLDDTEAFF. The full variable domain, rest sourced from reference TRBV30 and TRBJ1-1, is SQTIHQWPATLVQPVGSPLSLECTVEGTSNPNLYWYRQAAGRGLQLLFYSVGIGQISSEVPQNLSASRPQDRQFILSSKKLLLSDSGFYLCAWSLLDDTEAFFGQGTRLTVV.

In the case of this clone: The same CDR3 can be traced to other DNA sequences in this sample. The rearrangement joins TRBV18 to TRBJ2-3; 14 positions agree with TRBD2. The CDR3 length is 17 residues. Trimming removed 3 bases from V and 3 bases from J; junction bases left unmatched: 5. Looked up from germline, CDR1 is KGHSH and CDR2 is LQKENI. Here the CDR3 reads CASSPPGLAGVTDTQYF. CDR3 DNA: TGTGCCAGCTCACCCCCGGGACTAGCGGGAGTAACAGATACGCAGTATTTT.

This rearrangement joins TRBV9 to TRBJ2-5; 11 positions agree with TRBD2. The CDR3 spans 16 residues. V lost 0 bases, J lost 4 bases, and 5 bases stayed unmatched. Germline V gene sequence: CDR1 SGDLS, CDR2 YYNGEE. CDR3 loop: CASSVGGSGRGETQYF. The CDR3 nucleotides read TGTGCCAGCAGCGTAGGAGGTAGCGGGAGGGGAGAGACCCAGTACTTC.

The chain has TRBV19 and TRBJ2-7; no definite D call. V lost 1 base to trimming and J lost 5 bases, with 15 bases between them. This CDR3 has 15 amino acids. Germline CDR1 and CDR2: LNHDA and SQIVND (reference sequence). CDR3: CASSIAPTRIHEQYF. In DNA, the CDR3 is TGTGCCAGTAGTATAGCTCCGACACGGATCCACGAGCAGTACTTC.

As for this clone: The CDR3 does not close with the conserved phenylalanine or tryptophan, likely indicating a read error. The chain uses TRBV7-9 and TRBJ2-7; 7 bases align to TRBD2. This CDR3 spans 14 amino acids. Germline CDR1 reads SEHNR; CDR2 reads FQNEAQ (reference sequence). The V and J ends lost 1 base and 5 bases, in that order; junction bases with no gene match: 5. The CDR3 nucleotides read TGTGCCAGCAGCTTAGGAGGACTAGTGAACGAGCAGTACCTC. Amino acid sequence: CASSLGGLVNEQYL.

This chain links TRBV28 with TRBJ1-3; no clear D. CDR3 length equals 16 residues. Germline CDR1 and CDR2: MDHEN and SYDVKM. V was shortened by 2 bases and J by 4 bases, with 15 bases between the two germline ends. The CDR3 protein is CASSLAFGRIGNTIYF. CDR3 in DNA: TGTGCCAGCAGTTTAGCATTCGGTCGGATAGGAAACACCATATATTTT.

As for this clone: The identical CDR3 is also encoded by other nucleotide sequences in the sample. The rearrangement joins TRBV19 to TRBJ2-7, with D possibly called TRBD1 or TRBD2 (5 bases each). V lost 5 bases and J lost 1, with 12 bases in between. The CDR3 consists of 14 residues. The germline CDR1 and CDR2 sequences are LNHDA and SQIVND (reference sequence). The CDR3 sequence is CASSPRDGSYEQYF. CDR3 nucleotides: TGTGCCAGTAGTCCCCGGGACGGATCCTACGAGCAGTACTTC.

This chain links TRBV5-1 with TRBJ2-1, with 7 bases that match TRBD2. The CDR3 extends over 15 amino acids. V lost 2 bases and J lost 2; bases outside the gene matches: 4. CDR1 is SGHRS and CDR2 is YFSETQ in the germline V gene. The CDR3 reads CASSFAREPYNEQFF. CDR3 DNA sequence: TGCGCCAGCAGCTTCGCGCGGGAGCCCTACAATGAGCAGTTCTTC.

J is TRBJ1-1 and V is TRBV7-2; D remains unclear. The CDR3 has 13 amino acids. The germline V gene encodes CDR1 SGHTA and CDR2 FQGNSA. Trimming left V 2 bases short and J 0 bases short, with 4 bases between. The CDR3 loop is CASSLLVNTEAFF. The DNA of the CDR3 is TGTGCCAGCAGCTTATTGGTGAACACTGAAGCTTTCTTT. The full variable domain, its missing parts supplied by reference TRBV7-2 and TRBJ1-1, is GAGVSQSPSNKVTEKGKDVELRCDPISGHTALYWYRQSLGQGLEFLIYFQGNSAPDKSGLPSDRFSAERTGGSVSTLTIQRTQQEDSAVYLCASSLLVNTEAFFGQGTRLTVV.

The CDR3: CASSLWTVFPGSYEQYF. The CDR3 DNA reads as TGTGCCAGCAGCTTGTGGACAGTCTTTCCCGGATCCTACGAGCAGTACTTC. V gene TRBV5-6 combines with J gene TRBJ2-7, with a tentative D call TRBD1 (6 bases). The germline CDR1 and CDR2 sequences are SGHDT and YYEEEE. This CDR3 region has 17 residues. Trimming pared 1 base from V and 1 base from J, leaving 18 bases between.

J is TRBJ2-6 and V is TRBV4-1; D unresolved. Germline CDR1 is MGHRA and CDR2 is YSYEKL. Trimming pared 0 bases from V and 4 bases from J, leaving 10 bases between. The CDR3 is 16 amino acids. Here the CDR3 reads CASSQDSATGANVLTF. The CDR3 region has the DNA TGCGCCAGCAGCCAAGACTCGGCTACGGGGGCCAACGTCCTGACTTTC.

The chain is built from TRBV7-6 and TRBJ2-2; D is uncertain. V shed 9 bases and J shed 5 bases, with 13 bases lying between them. Germline V CDR1 and CDR2: SGHVS, FNYEAQ. The CDR3 spans 13 residues. This chain's CDR3 is CASRIDVTGELFF. CDR3 sequence (DNA): TGTGCCAGTCGGATAGATGTGACCGGGGAGCTGTTTTTT.